The rows below give T cell receptor beta chains drawn from one sample of a study of shared clonotypes between healthy human individuals. Sequencing used immunoSEQ multiplex PCR; TCRdb keeps in-frame clones, though not all of them. The sample has under 350,000 clones; around 87% are singletons. The material sequenced was memory CD8+ T cells sorted from blood. Receptors originate from a man aged 18-30 years in good health. CDR3s include the opening cysteine and the closing phenylalanine or tryptophan. D genes are given only for firm matches. Clone size is not always given. Where it is, it says once, few, many or a class for expanded clones.

CASSARNRVYEQYF | TGTGCCAGCAGTGCACGCAACAGGGTCTACGAGCAGTACTTC | NA | TRBV6-1 | 14 | NA | TRBJ2-7
CSATEYYEQYF | TGCAGTGCGACCGAATACTACGAGCAGTACTTC | NA | TRBV20-1 | 11 | NA | TRBJ2-7
CASSEGTGYYEQYF | TGCGCCAGCAGCGAAGGAACAGGTTACTACGAGCAGTACTTC | NA | TRBV5-1 | 14 | NA | TRBJ2-7
CASMGQGDEQYF | TGTGCCAGCATGGGACAGGGCGACGAGCAGTACTTC | TRBD1 | TRBV27 | 12 | once | TRBJ2-7
CASSDFQDINSPLHF | TGTGCCAGCAGTGACTTTCAGGATATCAATTCACCCCTCCACTTT | NA | TRBV6-1 | 15 | NA | TRBJ1-6
CSVGGQSGNEQFF | TGCAGCGTTGGAGGACAGTCAGGCAATGAGCAGTTCTTC | NA | TRBV29-1 | 13 | NA | TRBJ2-1
CASSPSSYEQYF | TGTGCCAGCAGCCCCAGCTCCTACGAGCAGTACTTC | NA | TRBV6-5 | 12 | NA | TRBJ2-7
CASSPGTPNQPQHF | TGTGCCAGCAGCCCTGGGACACCCAATCAGCCCCAGCATTTT | NA | TRBV27 | 14 | NA | TRBJ1-5
CASSVQGAYEQYF | TGTGCCAGCAGTGTTCAGGGGGCTTACGAGCAGTACTTC | TRBD1 | TRBV27 | 13 | NA | TRBJ2-7
CASSESKLGELFF | TGCGCCAGCAGTGAGTCTAAATTAGGGGAGCTGTTTTTT | NA | TRBV10-2 | 13 | NA | TRBJ2-2
CASSLGGGPYNEQFF | TGCGCCAGCAGCTTAGGAGGGGGTCCCTACAATGAGCAGTTCTTC | NA | TRBV5-1 | 15 | NA | TRBJ2-1
CASSPLGGTYEQYF | TGTGCCAGTAGTCCGCTAGGGGGGACCTACGAGCAGTACTTC | NA | TRBV19 | 14 | NA | TRBJ2-7
CASSPKHGGTGELFF | TGTGCCAGCAGCCCTAAGCATGGCGGCACCGGGGAGCTGTTTTTT | NA | TRBV4-2 | 15 | NA | TRBJ2-2
CASTHTFSTTNEKLFF | TGTGCCAGCACCCACACCTTTTCCACAACTAATGAAAAACTGTTTTTT | NA | TRBV11-2 | 16 | NA | TRBJ1-4
CASSIADSARETQYF | TGTGCCAGTAGTATAGCTGACTCGGCTAGAGAGACCCAGTACTTC | NA | TRBV19 | 15 | NA | TRBJ2-5
CASSAIHVSSYEQYF | TGTGCCAGCAGTGCCATCCACGTGAGCTCCTACGAGCAGTACTTC | NA | TRBV6-1 | 15 | NA | TRBJ2-7
CSVEDDSPGEFF | TGCAGCGTTGAAGATGATAGCCCCGGGGAGTTCTTC | NA | TRBV29-1 | 12 | few | TRBJ2-1
CASSYSLAGGFYEQYF | TGTGCCAGCAGTTACTCCTTAGCGGGAGGATTCTACGAGCAGTACTTC | TRBD2 | TRBV6-5 | 16 | once | TRBJ2-7
CASSLGQMNTEAFF | TGCGCCAGCAGCCTGGGACAGATGAACACTGAAGCTTTCTTT | TRBD1 | TRBV4-1 | 14 | once | TRBJ1-1